This T cell receptor beta chain was retrieved from a study of T cells in Graves' hyperthyroidism and ophthalmopathy. Study summary: At initial diagnosis, before any treatment had begun, peripheral blood was obtained. Study-level results: Most thyroid clonotypes with frequency above 0.001 were detected in blood. In the analysis, a 13 V-J model separated ophthalmopathy from stable hyperthyroidism.

Points on this clonotype: Its target is not known.

CDR3 length: 15 residues. Germline trimming cut 7 bases from V and 7 bases from J; bases unmatched to any gene: 11. Germline CDR1 and CDR2: SNHLY and FYNNEI. Authors of the study amplified TCR beta CDR3 regions from RNA transcripts. Using the HTBI primer set, a first-round RT-PCR was run on the TCR CDR3. From the multiplex PCR reads, TCRdb called clonotypes with MiXCR, one entry per CDR3 protein. The table lists 300,000 to 400,000 distinct CDR3 sequences, around a sixth of them singletons. The TCR comes from a man younger than 35 with Graves' ophthalmopathy. V gene TRBV2 combines with J gene TRBJ2-2, with 8 bases identical to TRBD1. Material: blood. The CDR3 nucleotides are TGTGCCAGCACCCCTGGACAGGGTTGGGGCGGGGAGCTGTTTTTT. The encoded protein is CASTPGQGWGGELFF.